A single sample gave rise to the 21 T cell receptor beta chains below, sequenced in a study of regulatory T cells in long-lasting Graves disease. Time point of the sample: persistent/refractory GD, antithyroid drugs over 5 years with positive TRAb. The TCR library was made from RNA extracted from PBMCs. Assembly of TCR beta libraries relied on iRepertoire HTBI primers together with Arm-PCR of CDR3 regions. TCRdb re-derived calls from the multiplex PCR reads in MiXCR, one entry per CDR3 protein. The table records a few hundred thousand distinct CDR3 sequences, roughly a quarter of them present only once. This specimen consisted of peripheral blood mononuclear cells (PBMCs), obtained when the disease was refractory, from a patient treated with antithyroid drugs. All receptors derive from a female donor with Graves disease.

The chain carries TRBV6-1 and TRBJ1-4; a weak D match, TRBD1 (5 bases). The CDR3 totals 15 residues. Trimming removed 7 bases from V and 7 bases from J, with 19 bases in between. Germline CDR1 and CDR2: MNHNS and SASEGT. The CDR3 sequence is CASTIPGAGSEKLFF. DNA for the CDR3: TGTGCCAGCACCATCCCCGGGGCAGGGAGTGAAAAACTGTTTTTT.

V usage is TRBV19 and J usage is TRBJ2-7, with D possibly being TRBD2 (5 bases). CDR3 length equals 15 residues. The ends were cut back, 5 bases at V and 0 bases at J, with 14 bases in the middle. Germline lookup yields CDR1 LNHDA and CDR2 SQIVND (reference sequence). Written as DNA, the CDR3 is TGTGCCAGTAGTGCTACTAGACTATTCTCCTACGAGCAGTACTTC. This translates into CASSATRLFSYEQYF.

This chain joins TRBV6-5 and TRBJ1-5; 10 nucleotides line up with TRBD1. The V gene end was trimmed by 0 bases and the J gene end by 3 bases; junction bases not matched to a gene: 2. The germline V gene encodes CDR1 MNHEY and CDR2 SVGAGI. There are 16 residues in the CDR3. The CDR3 loop is CASSYSGQGNNQPQHF. The CDR3 region has the DNA TGTGCCAGCAGTTACTCGGGACAGGGGAACAATCAGCCCCAGCATTTT.

A few counts support this clonotype. This chain links TRBV14 with TRBJ2-5, with 7 bases matching TRBD2. Germline values: CDR1 SGHDN, CDR2 FVKESK. The ends lost 5 bases at V and 5 bases at J; junction bases unmatched: 11. This CDR3 region has 15 residues. The DNA for the CDR3 is TGTGCCAGCAGCGGACCAGCGGGAATAGGCGAGACCCAGTACTTC. This codes for CASSGPAGIGETQYF.

The V and J genes are TRBV6-1 and TRBJ2-7; 10 bases are a match to TRBD2. The CDR3 has 15 residues. V was pared by 5 bases and J by 8 bases, with 12 bases of the junction left unmatched. Germline-derived CDR1 and CDR2 are MNHNS and SASEGT. CDR3 sequence: CASSPRAGGQSKQYF. DNA of the CDR3: TGTGCCAGCAGTCCGAGAGCGGGAGGGCAATCGAAGCAGTACTTC.

The chain recombines TRBV30 with TRBJ1-1; D might be TRBD1 (5 bases). CDR3 size: 13 residues. The germline V and J ends were trimmed by 4 bases and 8 bases, with 17 bases remaining between them. In germline, CDR1 is GTSNPN, CDR2 SVGIG (reference sequence). CDR3 protein: CAWTTGSGPEAFF. CDR3 DNA: TGTGCCTGGACCACAGGATCGGGACCGGAAGCTTTCTTT.

The V gene is TRBV2, the J gene TRBJ2-1; 7 positions agree with TRBD2. J was trimmed by 7 bases and V by 3 bases; bases with no gene match: 9. Per the germline V gene, CDR1 is SNHLY and CDR2 is FYNNEI. CDR3 length: 15 amino acids. CDR3 coding DNA: TGTGCCAGCAGTGACGGGGGAGGGCCCAGGAATGAGCAGTTCTTC. Protein product: CASSDGGGPRNEQFF. The full variable domain, with the rest looked up from reference TRBV2 and TRBJ2-1, is EPEVTQTPSHQVTQMGQEVILRCVPISNHLYFYWYRQILGQKVEFLVSFYNNEISEKSEIFDDQFSVERPDGSNFTLKIRSTKLEDSAMYFCASSDGGGPRNEQFFGPGTRLTVL.

This clonotype occurred a few times. The genes are TRBV3-1 and TRBJ2-4; 12 bases match TRBD2. Trimming cost V 0 bases and J 7 bases; bases outside gene matches: 10. CDR3 length: 18 residues. Germline V gene lookup returns CDR1 LGHDT and CDR2 YNNKEL (reference sequence). CDR3 loop: CASSQDRASGRVQNIQYF. For the CDR3, the DNA is TGTGCCAGCAGCCAAGATAGGGCTAGCGGGAGGGTTCAGAACATTCAGTACTTC.

This clonotype was counted ten times or more. V is TRBV6-1 and J is TRBJ1-2; D may be TRBD1 (5 bases). Germline V gene data show CDR1 as MNHNS and CDR2 as SASEGT. V was cut by 6 bases and J by 4 bases, with 15 bases left in between. The CDR3 is 14 amino acids. The CDR3 region has the DNA TGTGCCAGCAGGAGACAGCCCTCCGGCTATGGCTACACCTTC. This translates into CASRRQPSGYGYTF.

The rearrangement joins TRBV19 to TRBJ1-1; D unresolved. V dropped 8 bases and J dropped 2 bases, with 21 bases sitting between them. The CDR3 runs to 16 residues. Germline-derived CDR1 and CDR2 are LNHDA and SQIVND (reference sequence). This CDR3 reads CASCGGWKTRNTEAFF. The CDR3 DNA follows: TGTGCCAGTTGCGGTGGTTGGAAAACACGCAACACTGAAGCTTTCTTT.

The genes are TRBV30 and TRBJ1-2; TRBD1 aligns across 7 bases. The germline V gene encodes CDR1 GTSNPN and CDR2 SVGIG (reference sequence). With 3 bases clipped from V and 8 bases from J, the junction kept 9 bases outside the gene matches. CDR3 size: 13 residues. The DNA of the CDR3 is TGTGCCTGGAGACAGGGGCGAGGCCTCGGCTACACCTTC. Translating it yields CAWRQGRGLGYTF. Drawing the rest from reference TRBV30 and TRBJ1-2, the complete variable domain is SQTIHQWPATLVQPVGSPLSLECTVEGTSNPNLYWYRQAAGRGLQLLFYSVGIGQISSEVPQNLSASRPQDRQFILSSKKLLLSDSGFYLCAWRQGRGLGYTFGSGTRLTVV.

This clonotype was seen many times. The chain carries TRBV24-1 and TRBJ1-2; no reliable D call. Trimming took 3 bases from V and 8 from J, leaving 12 bases between them. CDR3 length equals 13 residues. Germline V gene data show CDR1 as KGHDR and CDR2 as SFDVKD. CDR3 DNA sequence: TGTGCCACCAGTGATCGTCTTTCTCAGGGCTACACCTTC. It yields the protein CATSDRLSQGYTF.

This clonotype was detected many times. The chain has TRBV20-1 and TRBJ2-5, with a possible D match to TRBD1 (6 bases). Germline CDR1 and CDR2: DFQATT and SNEGSKA (reference sequence). V was shortened by 4 bases and J by 2 bases, with 8 bases between the two germline ends. The CDR3 runs to 12 residues. CDR3 residues: CSANDRQETQYF. DNA of the CDR3: TGCAGTGCTAATGACAGGCAAGAGACCCAGTACTTC.

The rearrangement uses TRBV28 and TRBJ2-7, with TRBD1 matching 7 bases. The CDR3 totals 15 residues. Germline lookup yields CDR1 MDHEN and CDR2 SYDVKM. Trimming took 4 bases from V and 4 from J; bases not matched to a gene: 10. The CDR3 region is CASSSPTGRKYEQYF. CDR3 DNA sequence: TGTGCCAGCAGTTCTCCGACAGGGAGAAAATACGAGCAGTACTTC.

This clonotype was seen more than once but under ten times. This chain uses TRBV15 with TRBJ1-1, with D possibly matching TRBD1 (6 bases). Trimming left V 3 bases short and J 8 bases short, with 10 bases between. The CDR3 is 12 amino acids. Per the germline V gene, CDR1 is LNHNV and CDR2 is YYDKDF (reference sequence). The CDR3 DNA reads TGTGCCACCAGCAGCGCGGACAGCGAAGCTTTCTTT. The encoded protein is CATSSADSEAFF.

This clonotype was counted many times. The chain employs TRBV30 and TRBJ1-1; D is undetermined. From germline, CDR1 is GTSNPN and CDR2 SVGIG (reference sequence). V was cut by 0 bases and J by 7 bases, with 6 bases left in between. This CDR3 region has 11 residues. The CDR3, as DNA: TGTGCCTGGAGTGTAGCCGGTGAAGCTTTCTTT. Its translation is CAWSVAGEAFF.

This clonotype was seen a few times. This chain joins TRBV15 and TRBJ2-2; 8 positions agree with TRBD2. J was trimmed by 6 bases and V by 0 bases; bases with no gene match: 9. This CDR3 is 17 amino acids long. The germline gives CDR1 LNHNV, CDR2 YYDKDF (reference sequence). The CDR3 sequence is CATSREVGRASAGELFF. The CDR3 DNA reads TGTGCCACCAGCAGAGAAGTCGGGAGGGCCTCAGCCGGGGAGCTGTTTTTT.

The sample holds many counts of this clonotype. This chain links TRBV12-3 or TRBV12-4 with TRBJ1-2, with D tentatively TRBD1 (6 bases). The CDR3 covers 13 residues. Trimming took off 6 bases at V and 10 bases at J, with 18 bases between the two ends. The CDR3 is CASSDRQVNLYTF. DNA for the CDR3: TGTGCCAGCAGCGACCGACAGGTCAACCTCTACACCTTC.

This clonotype has a handful of counts. The CDR3 DNA is TGCAGTGCCCGGTTGGGGAACACCGGGGAGCTGTTTTTT. Amino acids: CSARLGNTGELFF. The chain recombines TRBV20-1 with TRBJ2-2; D not certain. Germline CDR1 and CDR2: DFQATT and SNEGSKA (reference sequence). The CDR3 has 13 amino acids. The V end was cut by 6 bases, the J end by 1 base, with 9 bases between.

Concerning this clonotype itself: The junction departs from the called germline gene at one end, perhaps through a read error. The V call is TRBV10-3, the J call TRBJ1-2; TRBD1 is a possible D gene (5 bases). CDR1 ENHRY and CDR2 SYGVKD come from the germline V gene. The CDR3 consists of 13 residues. CDR3 loop: CVISEVQDYGYTF. The CDR3 nucleotides read TGTGTCATCAGTGAGGTACAGGACTATGGCTACACCTTC.

Ten or more counts support this clonotype. The rearrangement links TRBV6-1 to TRBJ1-5; no clear D gene. Germline CDR1 MNHNS, CDR2 SASEGT. The CDR3 contains 12 residues. With 6 bases removed from V and 2 bases from J, the gap between germline ends came to 5 bases. CDR3 in amino acids: CASRTGNQPQHF. For the CDR3, the DNA is TGTGCCAGCAGGACGGGCAATCAGCCCCAGCATTTT.